This is a list of T cell receptor beta chains from one sample in a study of shared clonotypes between healthy human individuals. The data were produced by immunoSEQ multiplex PCR, yet TCRdb's version contains in-frame clones alone and is incomplete. The data show approximately 740,000 clones, around 92% seen once. Sequenced: naive CD8+ T cells sorted from blood. These receptors all stem from a man aged 25-40 years in good health. The CDR3 runs from the conserved cysteine through the conserved F or W. Each record gives: clone size, J gene, D gene, V gene, CDR3 protein, CDR3 DNA. D genes are given only for firm matches. A clone size is listed for some rows: how often the clone was seen (once, few, many), or a class if it is expanded.

few TRBJ2-6 - TRBV5-1 CASSGGGLSGANVLTF TGCGCCAGCAGTGGAGGGGGGCTCTCTGGGGCCAACGTCCTGACTTTC
- TRBJ2-7 - TRBV7-9 CASSGRDRNYEQYF TGTGCCAGCAGCGGACGAGACAGAAACTACGAGCAGTACTTC
few TRBJ1-5 - TRBV4-1 CASSQDTYPWPQHF TGCGCCAGCAGCCAAGATACCTACCCTTGGCCCCAGCATTTT
- TRBJ2-5 - TRBV28 CASSSLYGAGGTVKETQYF TGTGCCAGCAGTAGTTTATACGGAGCCGGCGGGACAGTTAAAGAGACCCAGTACTTC
- TRBJ2-3 - TRBV27 CASSLTWSDTQYF TGTGCCAGCAGTTTAACTTGGTCAGATACGCAGTATTTT
- TRBJ1-4 TRBD1 TRBV25-1 CASSETTGAAATNEKLFF TGTGCCAGCAGTGAAACCACAGGGGCAGCAGCTACTAATGAAAAACTGTTTTTT
- TRBJ1-5 TRBD1 TRBV19 CASSMATDRAYQPQHF TGTGCCAGTTCCATGGCCACGGACAGGGCGTATCAGCCCCAGCATTTT
- TRBJ2-2 - TRBV29-1 CSDIPVGSGELFF TGCAGCGATATCCCTGTAGGCTCCGGGGAGCTGTTTTTT
- TRBJ2-3 - TRBV30 CAWSVGGVIPDTQYF TGTGCCTGGAGTGTTGGAGGGGTTATCCCAGATACGCAGTATTTT
- TRBJ2-1 TRBD2 TRBV27 CASSFPPSGSNEQFF TGTGCCAGCAGTTTCCCTCCTAGCGGGAGTAATGAGCAGTTCTTC
- TRBJ2-7 - TRBV10-2 CASRDRAYEQYF TGCGCCAGCAGGGACAGAGCCTACGAGCAGTACTTC